This T cell receptor beta chain came from a study of blood T cell repertoires in COVID-19. Whole-study context: Both acute and convalescent COVID-19 samples were obtained from the United States, Italy and Spain. From T cells, B-cell-depleted T cells, or PBMCs came the material, which was cDNA or gDNA.

In the authors' methods: Researchers report that nucleated cell counts were estimated from reference gene primer amplification. Libraries were prepared by immunoSEQ multiplex PCR; TCRdb keeps only in-frame clonotypes and omits some of them. V, J and clone size reflect that table, while D and trimming were determined from the DNA. The sample has some 400,000 clones, roughly four fifths seen once; the top ten hold 0.85% to 1.3%. Specimen: peripheral blood. The sequence was collected from a human donor with acute or convalescent COVID-19. The donor label of this sample is uncertain.

The CDR3 here is CASRPGLAYNEQFF. The CDR3 DNA sequence: TGTGCCAGCAGACCGGGACTCGCCTACAATGAGCAGTTCTTC. The chain carries TRBV2 and TRBJ2-1; tentative D call: TRBD2 (6 bases). Germline V gene sequence: CDR1 SNHLY, CDR2 FYNNEI. The V and J ends lost 6 bases and 2 bases respectively, with 11 bases between them. The CDR3 has 14 residues. Drawing the rest from reference TRBV2 and TRBJ2-1, the complete variable domain is EPEVTQTPSHQVTQMGQEVILRCVPISNHLYFYWYRQILGQKVEFLVSFYNNEISEKSEIFDDQFSVERPDGSNFTLKIRSTKLEDSAMYFCASRPGLAYNEQFFGPGTRLTVL.